This T cell receptor (beta chain) originates from a study of memory CD4+ T cells and cytomegalovirus serostatus. Here immunoSEQ multiplex PCR was the method, and the copy in TCRdb shows in-frame clones only, minus some. The sample yields roughly 84,000 clones, less than 90% seen once. CDR1 is SGHDT, CDR2 YYEEEE, per germline. The CDR3 is 15 amino acids. The V segment lost 4 bases and the J segment 3 bases; nucleotides outside the gene matches: 7. With respect to this clone: Its cognate antigen is unknown.

Study-level points and caveats: Repertoires predicted CMV serostatus with median bootstrapped AUC of about 0.95. Each of around 69 CMV-associated TCRbeta sequences occurred in one to five individuals.

The sort gate was single viable CD3+CD4+CD8-CD45RO+ cells for memory CD4+ T cells. CMV serostatus came from serum IgG against pp150, pp28, p38, p52. Positive selection with CD4 microbeads enriched total CD4+ T cells. V and J are TRBV5-6 and TRBJ1-1, with 9 bases aligning to TRBD1. This TCR was recovered from an adult in good health and CMV-seronegative. Specimen: memory CD4+ T cells from blood. The CDR3 DNA reads as TGTGCCAGCAGCCCTTGGGACAGGGCGGACACTGAAGCTTTCTTT. Its protein is CASSPWDRADTEAFF.